This TCR beta chain was captured by sequencing in a study of blood T cell repertoires in COVID-19. Looking at the study overall: COVID-19 samples from acute and convalescent phases originated in the United States, Italy and Spain. T cells, B-cell-depleted T cells, or PBMCs provided the cDNA or gDNA that served as material.

The CDR3 has 14 amino acids. Germline V gene data show CDR1 as MNHNY and CDR2 as SVGAGI (reference sequence). Unmatched junction bases numbered 3, after V lost 6 bases and J lost 4 bases. Original handling: Nucleated cell number was recorded as an estimate derived from reference gene primer amplification. Data came from immunoSEQ multiplex PCR; TCRdb stores just in-frame clones and leaves some out. V, J and clone size reflect that table, while D and trimming were determined from the DNA. Found here are about 400,000 clones, around 90% of them singletons; the top ten hold 1.2%. Notes on this clone: This sample includes further DNA sequences coding for the same CDR3.

The chain couples TRBV6-6 to TRBJ2-1, with TRBD1 matching 10 bases. This sequence was found in a man aged 40-49 years with acute or convalescent COVID-19. Material: peripheral blood. The CDR3: CASSRDRGYNEQFF. The CDR3, as DNA: TGTGCCAGCAGCCGGGACAGGGGATACAATGAGCAGTTCTTC.